The 24 T cell receptor beta chains listed next were all sequenced from one sample in a study of cytotoxic CD8 clonotypes in ibrutinib-treated CLL. Produced via immunoSEQ multiplex PCR; TCRdb's table is partial and in-frame only. The repertoire holds 140,000 to 150,000 clones, with more than 75% as singletons. Sequenced here: PBMCs, sampled after 24 months of ibrutinib treatment. The receptors were sampled from a human donor with chronic lymphocytic leukemia.

The rearrangement links TRBV7-9 to TRBJ1-1, with a tentative D call TRBD1 (5 bases). The CDR3 sequence is 14 residues long. From germline, CDR1 is SEHNR and CDR2 FQNEAQ (reference sequence). Trimming stripped 2 bases from V and 1 base from J, with 8 bases between. CDR3 sequence reads: CASSLPTANTEAFF. CDR3 nucleotide sequence: TGTGCCAGCAGCTTACCGACAGCGAACACTGAAGCTTTCTTT.

This clone was counted a few times. The chain combines TRBV6-1 with TRBJ1-2; 9 bases fit TRBD1. From germline, CDR1 is MNHNS and CDR2 SASEGT. This CDR3 is built from 13 residues. J lost 4 bases, V lost 11 bases, and 8 bases had no gene match. CDR3 loop: CAGRTGVGYGYTF. The CDR3 region has the DNA TGTGCCGGGCGGACAGGGGTGGGCTATGGCTACACCTTC.

The chain joins TRBV15 to TRBJ1-1; maybe TRBD1 (5 bases). The CDR3 has 15 amino acids. Per germline, CDR1 LNHNV and CDR2 YYDKDF (reference sequence). Trimming shortened V by 1 base and J by 0 bases, and 9 bases separated the two germline ends. CDR3 in DNA: TGTGCCACCAGCAGAGTTTGGGGCCTGAACACTGAAGCTTTCTTT. Translating gives CATSRVWGLNTEAFF.

The V and J genes are TRBV5-4 and TRBJ1-5, with a tentative D call TRBD1 (5 bases). The length of the CDR3 is 15 residues. V lost 0 bases, J lost 7 bases, and 14 bases lay in between. CDR1 is SGHNT and CDR2 is YYREEE in the germline V gene (reference sequence). CDR3: CASSLGAGSGQPQHF. CDR3 bases: TGTGCCAGCAGCTTGGGGGCAGGGAGTGGCCAGCCCCAGCATTTT.

This chain joins TRBV29-1 and TRBJ1-1, with D unresolved. Germline V gene lookup returns CDR1 SQVTM and CDR2 ANQGSEA. This CDR3 comprises 13 residues. V lost 3 bases and J lost 8, with 16 bases in between. The CDR3 DNA is TGCAGCGTTGATGAGCCTTCCAGCGTCGAAGCTTTCTTT. Its protein product is CSVDEPSSVEAFF.

This chain joins TRBV7-2 and TRBJ2-7; either TRBD1 or TRBD2 may supply D (5 bases each). V lost 0 bases, J lost 2 bases, and 17 bases lay in between. CDR3 size: 17 residues. Germline loops: CDR1 SGHTA, CDR2 FQGNSA. CDR3 loop: CASSLAGRSGTPYEQYF. The CDR3 DNA reads TGTGCCAGCAGCTTAGCGGGTAGGTCAGGGACCCCCTACGAGCAGTACTTC.

CDR3: CASSFGIAGDYEQYF. The CDR3 DNA is TGTGCCAGCAGTTTCGGGATAGCGGGGGACTACGAGCAGTACTTC. The chain employs TRBV27 and TRBJ2-7, with 9 bases lining up with TRBD2. Germline values: CDR1 MNHEY, CDR2 SMNVEV (reference sequence). V trimming: 3 bases; J trimming: 3 bases; junction bases outside the gene matches: 6. The length of the CDR3 is 15 residues.

The CDR3 loop reads CASSLSEAFF. The CDR3 DNA follows: TGTGCCAGCAGCTTATCTGAAGCTTTCTTT. The chain combines TRBV7-9 with TRBJ1-1; D gene unclear. The V gene's germline CDR1 is SEHNR and CDR2 FQNEAQ (reference sequence). Trimming cost V 2 bases and J 6 bases, with 1 base left between them. This CDR3 has 10 residues.

V and J are TRBV20-1 and TRBJ2-3; the D is unclear. CDR3 length: 11 residues. Per the germline V gene, CDR1 is DFQATT and CDR2 is SNEGSKA (reference sequence). With 6 bases removed from V and 5 bases from J, the gap between germline ends came to 9 bases. As DNA, the CDR3 is TGCAGTGCGCAAGCGCAAGATACGCAGTATTTT. Residues: CSAQAQDTQYF.

The V and J genes are TRBV6-1 and TRBJ1-1; D is possibly TRBD1 (6 bases). Germline-derived CDR1 and CDR2 are MNHNS and SASEGT. The CDR3 has 13 amino acids. V was pared by 0 bases and J by 10 bases, with 12 bases between. CDR3 sequence (DNA): TGTGCCAGCAGTGAAGCGACAGGAGTAACAGCTTTCTTT. Residues: CASSEATGVTAFF.

This clone was seen only a few times. The V call is TRBV20-1, the J call TRBJ2-5; D unresolved. The CDR3 consists of 11 residues. Between the trimmed V and J ends, which lost 2 bases and 3 bases, there was a span of 4 bases. Germline lookup yields CDR1 DFQATT and CDR2 SNEGSKA (reference sequence). The CDR3 bases are TGCAGTGCTAGACCCGAAGAGACCCAGTACTTC. Its protein is CSARPEETQYF.

The V gene is TRBV11-3, the J gene TRBJ2-5, with TRBD2 as a possible D gene (7 bases). The CDR3 sequence is 13 residues long. Trimming shortened V by 10 bases and J by 3 bases, and 15 bases separated the two germline ends. Germline loops: CDR1 SGHNT, CDR2 YENEEA. Here the CDR3 reads CATSRGAEETQYF. The CDR3 region has the DNA TGTGCCACCTCCCGGGGGGCCGAAGAGACCCAGTACTTC.

The chain uses TRBV18 and TRBJ2-7, with a weak D call TRBD2 (5 bases). The CDR3 spans 14 residues. The germline gives CDR1 KGHSH, CDR2 LQKENI. Trimming left V 2 bases short and J 2 bases short, with 10 bases between. CDR3 sequence reads: CASSPAGQPYEQYF. DNA of the CDR3: TGTGCCAGCTCACCAGCGGGCCAACCCTACGAGCAGTACTTC.

This sequence joins TRBV7-9 and TRBJ2-7; 8 bases match TRBD1. Trimming at V came to 3 bases and at J to 5 bases, leaving 9 bases not matched to a gene. The CDR3 is 15 residues long. The germline V gene has CDR1 SEHNR and CDR2 FQNEAQ (reference sequence). This CDR3 is CASSFGTGIFHEQYF. The DNA of the CDR3 is TGTGCCAGCAGCTTCGGGACAGGAATCTTCCACGAGCAGTACTTC.

This chain connects TRBV7-3 to TRBJ2-1, with TRBD2 matching over 9 bases. The V segment lost 7 bases and the J segment 9 bases; nucleotides outside the gene matches: 13. This CDR3 has 15 amino acids. CDR1 and CDR2 from the germline V gene are SGHTA and FQGTGA. The CDR3, as DNA: TGTGCCAGCACCCTTGGCGGGAGGGTGGTGAGTGAGCAGTTCTTC. Encoded protein: CASTLGGRVVSEQFF.

This chain connects TRBV2 to TRBJ2-7, with D tentatively TRBD2 (5 bases). Per the germline V gene, CDR1 is SNHLY and CDR2 is FYNNEI. This CDR3 region has 15 residues. V lost 3 bases, J lost 4 bases, and 16 bases lay in between. The CDR3 region is CASSDSGGLGYEQYF. Written as DNA, the CDR3 is TGTGCCAGCAGTGACAGCGGCGGCTTGGGGTACGAGCAGTACTTC.

The chain is built from TRBV6-1 and TRBJ2-5, with D perhaps matching TRBD2 (6 bases). With 7 bases removed from V and 5 bases from J, the gap between germline ends came to 20 bases. The CDR3 runs 15 residues. Germline values: CDR1 MNHNS, CDR2 SASEGT. The CDR3 nucleotides read TGTGCCAGCACCAACCCGTGGGGGAGCGGGGAGACCCAGTACTTC. Translated, it gives CASTNPWGSGETQYF.

By sample share, this clone is medium-sized (0.01 to 0.1%). CDR3 residues: CASSPPTGLAGDYEQYF. The CDR3 DNA follows: TGTGCCAGCAGCCCCCCGACGGGACTAGCGGGGGACTACGAGCAGTACTTC. The chain links TRBV7-9 to TRBJ2-7, with TRBD2 identical over 14 bases. CDR1 is SEHNR, CDR2 FQNEAQ, per germline (reference sequence). The CDR3 runs 17 residues. J was trimmed by 3 bases and V by 5 bases; bases with no gene match: 9.

V gene TRBV7-2 combines with J gene TRBJ2-7, with a possible D match to TRBD2 (6 bases). Germline CDR1 is SGHTA and CDR2 is FQGNSA. V was cut by 5 bases and J by 2 bases, with 19 bases left in between. The CDR3 runs 16 residues. The CDR3, as DNA: TGTGCCAGCAGCCCGGAGCGAGGGAGGCCCGCCTACGAGCAGTACTTC. Protein: CASSPERGRPAYEQYF.

This clone was recorded a few times. The V call is TRBV20-1, the J call TRBJ2-7; D remains unclear. This CDR3 has 11 residues. The germline V gene encodes CDR1 DFQATT and CDR2 SNEGSKA (reference sequence). Trimming pared 5 bases from V and 6 bases from J, leaving 11 bases between. This chain's CDR3 is CSARRSAEQYF. CDR3 coding DNA: TGCAGTGCTCGGCGGTCTGCCGAGCAGTACTTC.

This clone was detected a few times. V usage is TRBV7-2 and J usage is TRBJ1-4; 8 bases map to TRBD1. The CDR3 spans 16 residues. After removal of 3 bases from V and 7 bases from J, the junction contained 10 bases not matched to a gene. In germline, CDR1 is SGHTA, CDR2 FQGNSA. This CDR3 reads CASSFWGPTGGEKLFF. For the CDR3, the DNA is TGTGCCAGCAGCTTTTGGGGACCCACAGGGGGTGAAAAACTGTTTTTT.

CDR3 nucleotides: TGTGCCAGCAGCCCACAGGGGGGGCCAGGGTCACCCCTCCACTTT. Translated: CASSPQGGPGSPLHF. The chain joins TRBV9 to TRBJ1-6, with TRBD1 identical over 8 bases. CDR3 length: 15 amino acids. CDR1 SGDLS and CDR2 YYNGEE come from the germline V gene. Trimming at V came to 4 bases and at J to 10 bases, leaving 10 bases not matched to a gene.

This rearrangement joins TRBV7-2 to TRBJ2-1, with TRBD2 as a possible D gene (6 bases). V was cut by 7 bases and J by 0 bases, with 13 bases left in between. CDR1 is SGHTA, CDR2 FQGNSA, per germline. The CDR3 contains 15 residues. CDR3 amino acids: CASKGSGRSYNEQFF. The CDR3 nucleotides are TGTGCCAGCAAGGGTAGCGGCCGCTCCTACAATGAGCAGTTCTTC.

This sequence joins TRBV19 and TRBJ1-2; TRBD1 might be the D (5 bases). The CDR3 length is 16 residues. The V end was cut by 6 bases, the J end by 3 bases, with 20 bases between. Per germline, CDR1 LNHDA and CDR2 SQIVND (reference sequence). CDR3 amino acids: CASSRSTGTLDYGYTF. The CDR3 DNA follows: TGTGCCAGTAGCCGCTCTACCGGGACCTTGGACTATGGCTACACCTTC.